The entry that follows covers one T cell receptor beta chain sequence. Its antigen remains unidentified. Other DNA variants within this sample encode the same CDR3. The data were taken from a study of shared clonotypes between healthy human individuals. Study-level results: Only blood was sampled, and tissue TCR repertoires likely differ from blood ones. Naive subsets generally exceeded memory subsets in estimated richness.

Naivety among CD8 cells was defined by CD45RO negativity and positive CCR7 selection, thereby excluding terminally differentiated effector memory CD45RA+ cells. Every donor was a Caucasian adult from Nashville, Tennessee. Execution of the assay was at deep level. Some clones are missing from TCRdb's copy, which holds only in-frame ones; the method was immunoSEQ multiplex PCR. The sample holds some 1,900,000 clones, roughly 94% seen once. The CDR3 covers 13 residues. Germline V gives CDR1 MNHNY, CDR2 SVGAGI (reference sequence). J lost 6 bases, V lost 0 bases, and 2 bases had no gene match. This receptor was taken from a man aged 18 to 29 in good health. The chain uses TRBV6-6 and TRBJ2-7; TRBD1 matches at 7 bases. Sequencing was performed on naive CD8+ T cells sorted from blood. The CDR3 DNA reads TGTGCCAGCAGTTACTCGACAGGGAGCGAGCAGTACTTC. Translation gives CASSYSTGSEQYF.